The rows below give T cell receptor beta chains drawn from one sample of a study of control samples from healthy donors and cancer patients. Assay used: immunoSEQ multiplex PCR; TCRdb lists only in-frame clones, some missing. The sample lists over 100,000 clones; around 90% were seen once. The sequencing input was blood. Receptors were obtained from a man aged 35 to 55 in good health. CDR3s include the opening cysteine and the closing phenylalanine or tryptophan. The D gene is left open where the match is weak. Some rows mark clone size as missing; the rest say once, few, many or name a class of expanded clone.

CDR3 protein: CSGLRGLTDTQYF; CDR3 DNA: TGCAGCGGCCTCCGGGGGCTCACAGATACGCAGTATTTT; V gene: TRBV29-1; J gene: TRBJ2-3; D gene: NA; clone size: NA
CDR3 protein: CASMVNSLNSPLHF; CDR3 DNA: TGTGCCAGCATGGTGAACAGCCTTAATTCACCCCTCCACTTT; V gene: TRBV11-2; J gene: TRBJ1-6; D gene: NA; clone size: NA
CDR3 protein: CASSSGHQGETQYF; CDR3 DNA: TGTGCCAGCAGCTCGGGACATCAGGGAGAGACCCAGTACTTC; V gene: TRBV9; J gene: TRBJ2-5; D gene: NA; clone size: once
CDR3 protein: CASSILGADYGYTF; CDR3 DNA: TGTGCCAGTAGTATACTGGGGGCGGACTATGGCTACACCTTC; V gene: TRBV19; J gene: TRBJ1-2; D gene: NA; clone size: once
CDR3 protein: CASVRGYSGEQFF; CDR3 DNA: TGTGCCAGTGTGCGAGGGTACTCGGGTGAGCAGTTCTTC; V gene: TRBV9; J gene: TRBJ2-1; D gene: NA; clone size: NA
CDR3 protein: CASSLSGARSYEQYF; CDR3 DNA: TGTGCCAGCAGCTTGAGTGGGGCCCGCTCCTACGAGCAGTACTTC; V gene: TRBV7-8; J gene: TRBJ2-7; D gene: NA; clone size: NA
CDR3 protein: CASRPGRGTDTQYF; CDR3 DNA: TGTGCCAGCAGACCCGGGAGGGGGACAGATACGCAGTATTTT; V gene: TRBV27; J gene: TRBJ2-3; D gene: TRBD2; clone size: NA
CDR3 protein: CASSSDPAGTANDYTF; CDR3 DNA: TGTGCCAGCAGTTCCGATCCCGCCGGGACCGCGAACGACTACACCTTC; V gene: TRBV6-5; J gene: TRBJ1-2; D gene: NA; clone size: NA
CDR3 protein: CASSQSSYNSPLHF; CDR3 DNA: TGTGCCTCCAGCCAAAGCTCCTATAATTCACCCCTCCACTTT; V gene: TRBV30; J gene: TRBJ1-6; D gene: NA; clone size: NA
CDR3 protein: CASSTGLSSYEQYF; CDR3 DNA: TGTGCCAGCAGTACCGGGCTCAGCTCCTACGAGCAGTACTTC; V gene: TRBV6-5; J gene: TRBJ2-7; D gene: NA; clone size: NA
CDR3 protein: CRTPGAPNTGELFF; CDR3 DNA: TGTCGGACTCCCGGGGCGCCGAACACCGGGGAGCTGTTTTTT; V gene: TRBV7-8; J gene: TRBJ2-2; D gene: NA; clone size: NA
CDR3 protein: CAWSVRGNQPQHF; CDR3 DNA: TGTGCCTGGAGTGTTCGGGGCAATCAGCCCCAGCATTTT; V gene: TRBV30; J gene: TRBJ1-5; D gene: NA; clone size: NA
CDR3 protein: CASSGPGAQETQYF; CDR3 DNA: TGTGCCAGCAGCGGACCTGGGGCCCAAGAGACCCAGTACTTC; V gene: TRBV9; J gene: TRBJ2-5; D gene: NA; clone size: NA
CDR3 protein: CASSPSVAGGRGDTQYF; CDR3 DNA: TGTGCCAGCAGTCCGAGTGTGGCGGGGGGGCGAGGAGATACGCAGTATTTT; V gene: TRBV6-4; J gene: TRBJ2-3; D gene: TRBD2; clone size: NA